This TCR beta chain is drawn from a study of OX40 agonist ivuxolimab in advanced cancers. About the study: The patients got ivuxolimab, which is an agonistic anti-OX40 (CD134) antibody. Past anti-PD-1, anti-PD-L1 or anti-CTLA-4 therapy was accepted, and roughly 40% had received some.

Study outcomes and limitations: In general, CD8+ T cells held more expanded clones than CD4+ did, on average.

For this clone: The antigen remains undetermined.

TCRdb's copy holds only in-frame clones and misses some; the assay was immunoSEQ multiplex PCR. Seen here are about 17,000 clones, about 73% observed once, and the top ten hold approximately 28%. This sequence was found in an adult with an advanced solid tumor such as melanoma, head and neck, liver or kidney cancer. Sequences were derived from CD4+ or CD8+ T cells sorted from blood, sampled in a trial of the OX40 agonist ivuxolimab.

As DNA, the CDR3 is TGTGCCAGCAGCCGCTTCAGACTAGCGGGATTCGATGAGCAGTTCTTC. Its translation: CASSRFRLAGFDEQFF. The genes are TRBV7-3 and TRBJ2-1, with 11 bases lining up with TRBD2. Losses at the gene ends were 5 bases for V and 8 bases for J; bases not matched to a gene: 11. CDR1 is SGHTA, CDR2 FQGTGA, per germline. The CDR3 sequence is 16 residues long.